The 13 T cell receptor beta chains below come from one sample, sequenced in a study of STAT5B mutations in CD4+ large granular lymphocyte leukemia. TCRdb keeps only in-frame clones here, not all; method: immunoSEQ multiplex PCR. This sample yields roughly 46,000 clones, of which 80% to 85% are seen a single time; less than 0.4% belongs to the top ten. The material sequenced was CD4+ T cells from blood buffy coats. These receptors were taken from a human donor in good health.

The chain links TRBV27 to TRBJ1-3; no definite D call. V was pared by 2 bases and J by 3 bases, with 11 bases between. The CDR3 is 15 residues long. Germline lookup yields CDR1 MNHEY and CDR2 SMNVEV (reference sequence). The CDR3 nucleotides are TGTGCCAGCAGTTTAGCGGGGTCCAATGGAAACACCATATATTTT. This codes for CASSLAGSNGNTIYF.

The CDR3 DNA follows: TGTGCCAGCAGTTCAGGGGGCGGCTCTGGGGCCAACGTCCTGACTTTC. Its protein product is CASSSGGGSGANVLTF. The gene calls are TRBV5-4 and TRBJ2-6; 8 bases agree with TRBD1. The CDR3 covers 16 residues. The V and J ends lost 5 bases and 0 bases, in that order; junction bases with no gene match: 4. Germline-derived CDR1 and CDR2 are SGHNT and YYREEE (reference sequence).

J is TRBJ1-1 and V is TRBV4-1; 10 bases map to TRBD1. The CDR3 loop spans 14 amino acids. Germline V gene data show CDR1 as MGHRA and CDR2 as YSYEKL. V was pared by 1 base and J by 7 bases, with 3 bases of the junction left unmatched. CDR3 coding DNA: TGCGCCAGCAGCCAAGGGACAGGGGGTTATGAAGCTTTCTTT. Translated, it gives CASSQGTGGYEAFF.

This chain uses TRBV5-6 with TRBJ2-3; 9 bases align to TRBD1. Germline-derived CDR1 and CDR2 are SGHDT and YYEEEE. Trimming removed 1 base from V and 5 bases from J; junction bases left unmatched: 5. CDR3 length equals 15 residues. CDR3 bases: TGTGCCAGCAGCTTGCCGGGACAGGGTGAAGATACGCAGTATTTT. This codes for CASSLPGQGEDTQYF. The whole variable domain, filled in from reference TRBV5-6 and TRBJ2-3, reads DAGVTQSPTHLIKTRGQQVTLRCSPKSGHDTVSWYQQALGQGPQFIFQYYEEEERQRGNFPDRFSGHQFPNYSSELNVNALLLGDSALYLCASSLPGQGEDTQYFGPGTRLTVL.

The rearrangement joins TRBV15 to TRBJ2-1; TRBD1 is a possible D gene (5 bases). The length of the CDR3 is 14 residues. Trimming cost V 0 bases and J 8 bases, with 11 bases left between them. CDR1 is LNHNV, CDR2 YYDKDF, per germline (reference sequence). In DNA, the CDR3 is TGTGCCACCAGCAGAGATAGGGGCGATTATGAGCAGTTCTTC. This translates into CATSRDRGDYEQFF. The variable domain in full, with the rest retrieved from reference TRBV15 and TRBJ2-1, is DAMVIQNPRYQVTQFGKPVTLSCSQTLNHNVMYWYQQKSSQAPKLLFHYYDKDFNNEADTPDNFQSRRPNTSFCFLDIRSPGLGDTAMYLCATSRDRGDYEQFFGPGTRLTVL.

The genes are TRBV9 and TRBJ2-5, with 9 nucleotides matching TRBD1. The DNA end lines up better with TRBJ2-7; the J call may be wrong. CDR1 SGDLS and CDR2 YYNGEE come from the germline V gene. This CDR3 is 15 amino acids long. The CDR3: CASSVSTGQGYEQYF. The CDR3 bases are TGTGCCAGCAGCGTCTCCACGGGACAGGGATACGAGCAGTACTTC.

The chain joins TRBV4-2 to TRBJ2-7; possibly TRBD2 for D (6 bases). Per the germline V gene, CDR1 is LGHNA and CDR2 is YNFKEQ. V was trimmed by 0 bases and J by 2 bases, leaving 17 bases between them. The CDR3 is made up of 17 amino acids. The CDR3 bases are TGTGCCAGCAGCCAAGATCGCGGGCGGGATCTCCCCTACGAGCAGTACTTC. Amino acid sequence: CASSQDRGRDLPYEQYF.

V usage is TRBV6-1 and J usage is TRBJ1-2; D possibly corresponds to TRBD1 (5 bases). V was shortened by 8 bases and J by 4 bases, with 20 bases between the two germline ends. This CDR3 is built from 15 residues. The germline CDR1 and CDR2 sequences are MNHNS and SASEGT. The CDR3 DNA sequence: TGTGCCAGCTATCTCAGCAGGGACGTCAGCTATGGCTACACCTTC. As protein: CASYLSRDVSYGYTF.

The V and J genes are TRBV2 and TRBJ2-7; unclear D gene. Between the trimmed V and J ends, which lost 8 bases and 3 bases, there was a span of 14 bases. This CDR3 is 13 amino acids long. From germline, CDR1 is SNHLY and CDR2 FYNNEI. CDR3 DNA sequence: TGTGCCAGCGTAGGCCGCGGTAACTACGAGCAGTACTTC. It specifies CASVGRGNYEQYF.

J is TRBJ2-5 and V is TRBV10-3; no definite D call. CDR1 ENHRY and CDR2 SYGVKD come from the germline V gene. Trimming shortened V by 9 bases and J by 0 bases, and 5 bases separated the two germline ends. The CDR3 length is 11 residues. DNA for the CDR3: TGTGCCATTGGAGACCAAGAGACCCAGTACTTC. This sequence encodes CAIGDQETQYF.

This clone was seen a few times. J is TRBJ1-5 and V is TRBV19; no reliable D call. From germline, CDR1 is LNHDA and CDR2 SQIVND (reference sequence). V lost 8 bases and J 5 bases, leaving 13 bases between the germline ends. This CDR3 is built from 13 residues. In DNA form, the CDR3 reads TGTGCCAGTGCCTTGGGTAGGGATCAGCCCCAGCATTTT. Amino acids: CASALGRDQPQHF.

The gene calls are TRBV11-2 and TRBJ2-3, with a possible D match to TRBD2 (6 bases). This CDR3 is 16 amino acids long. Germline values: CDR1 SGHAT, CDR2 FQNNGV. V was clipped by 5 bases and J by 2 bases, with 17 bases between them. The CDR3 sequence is CASSRWPSALTDTQYF. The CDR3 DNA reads TGTGCCAGCAGCCGATGGCCTAGCGCACTCACAGATACGCAGTATTTT.

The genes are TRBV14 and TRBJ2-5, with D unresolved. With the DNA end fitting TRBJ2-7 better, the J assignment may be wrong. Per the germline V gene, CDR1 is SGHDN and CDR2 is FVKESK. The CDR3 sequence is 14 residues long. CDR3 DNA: TGTGCCAGCAGCCAAAGTCTTTCCTCCTACGAGCAGTACTTC. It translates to CASSQSLSSYEQYF.